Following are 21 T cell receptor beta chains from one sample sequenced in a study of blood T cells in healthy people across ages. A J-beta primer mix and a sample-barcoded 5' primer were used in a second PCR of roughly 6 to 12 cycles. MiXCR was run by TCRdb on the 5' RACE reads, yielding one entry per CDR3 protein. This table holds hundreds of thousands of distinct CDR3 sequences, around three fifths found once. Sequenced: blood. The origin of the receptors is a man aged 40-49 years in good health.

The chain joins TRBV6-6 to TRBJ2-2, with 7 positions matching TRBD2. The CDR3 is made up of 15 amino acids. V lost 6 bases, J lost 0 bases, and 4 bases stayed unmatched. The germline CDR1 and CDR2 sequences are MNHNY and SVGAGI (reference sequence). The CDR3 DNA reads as TGTGCCAGCAGAGACAGCGGGACGAACACCGGGGAGCTGTTTTTT. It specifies CASRDSGTNTGELFF.

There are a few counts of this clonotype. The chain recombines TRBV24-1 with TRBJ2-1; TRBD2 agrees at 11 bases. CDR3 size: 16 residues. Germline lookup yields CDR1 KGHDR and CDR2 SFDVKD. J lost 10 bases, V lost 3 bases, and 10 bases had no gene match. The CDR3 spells CATSDPRLAGTREQFF. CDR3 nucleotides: TGTGCCACCAGTGATCCACGACTAGCGGGAACGAGAGAGCAGTTCTTC.

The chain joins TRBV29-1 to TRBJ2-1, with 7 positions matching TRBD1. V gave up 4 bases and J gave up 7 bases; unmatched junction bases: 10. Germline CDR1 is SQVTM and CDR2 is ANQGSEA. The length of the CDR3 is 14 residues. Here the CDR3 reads CSVGRDRAANEQFF. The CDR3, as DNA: TGCAGCGTTGGCCGAGACAGGGCCGCGAATGAGCAGTTCTTC.

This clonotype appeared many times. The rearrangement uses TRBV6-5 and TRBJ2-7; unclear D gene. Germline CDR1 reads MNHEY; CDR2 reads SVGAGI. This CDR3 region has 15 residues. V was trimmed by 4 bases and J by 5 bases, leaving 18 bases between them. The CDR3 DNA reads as TGTGCCAGCAGTTCGAGGAGTCCCTGGGCGGACGAGCAGTACTTC. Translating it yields CASSSRSPWADEQYF.

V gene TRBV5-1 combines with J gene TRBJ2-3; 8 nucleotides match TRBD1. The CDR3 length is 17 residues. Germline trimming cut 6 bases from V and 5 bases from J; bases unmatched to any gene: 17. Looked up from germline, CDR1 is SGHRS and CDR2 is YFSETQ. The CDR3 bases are TGCGCCAGCACCACGTCCGGGACAGGCGCCCGCATAGATACGCAGTATTTT. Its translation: CASTTSGTGARIDTQYF.

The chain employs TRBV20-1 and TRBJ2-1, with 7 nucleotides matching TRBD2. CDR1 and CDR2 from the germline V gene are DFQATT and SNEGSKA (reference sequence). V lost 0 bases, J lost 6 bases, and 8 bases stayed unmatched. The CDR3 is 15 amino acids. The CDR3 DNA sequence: TGCAGTGCTAGAGATCCCTGGCGGGGGTCCAATGAGCAGTTCTTC. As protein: CSARDPWRGSNEQFF.

This CDR3 is CASSLSAGPRYNEQFF. Written as DNA, the CDR3 is TGTGCCAGCAGTTTATCGGCAGGTCCAAGATACAATGAGCAGTTCTTC. The genes are TRBV27 and TRBJ2-1, with D unclear. V was trimmed by 0 bases and J by 4 bases, leaving 13 bases between them. The germline CDR1 and CDR2 sequences are MNHEY and SMNVEV (reference sequence). There are 16 residues in the CDR3.

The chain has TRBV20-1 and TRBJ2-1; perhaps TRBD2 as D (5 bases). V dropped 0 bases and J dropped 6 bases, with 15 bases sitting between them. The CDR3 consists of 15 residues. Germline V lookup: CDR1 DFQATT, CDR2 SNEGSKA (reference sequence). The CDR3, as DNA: TGCAGTGCTAGAGACACCCTTGGAGGTAGCAATGAGCAGTTCTTC. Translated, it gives CSARDTLGGSNEQFF.

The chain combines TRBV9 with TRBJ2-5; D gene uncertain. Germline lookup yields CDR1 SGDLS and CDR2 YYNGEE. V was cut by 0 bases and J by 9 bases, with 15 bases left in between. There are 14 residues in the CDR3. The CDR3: CASSVGPTDESQYF. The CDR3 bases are TGTGCCAGCAGCGTAGGTCCTACTGATGAATCCCAGTACTTC.

The CDR3 loop is CASGLLPHYGYTF. The CDR3 DNA reads as TGTGCCAGCGGCCTACTACCCCACTATGGCTACACCTTC. The V call is TRBV7-9, the J call TRBJ1-2, with D unresolved. Trimming removed 8 bases at V and 3 bases at J, with 13 bases between. CDR1 and CDR2 (germline): SEHNR, FQNEAQ (reference sequence). The CDR3 runs to 13 residues.

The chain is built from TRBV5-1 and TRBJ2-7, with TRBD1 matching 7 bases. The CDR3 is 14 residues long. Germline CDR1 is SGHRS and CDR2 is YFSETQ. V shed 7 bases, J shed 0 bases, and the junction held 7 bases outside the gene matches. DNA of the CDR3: TGCGCCAGCGCCCCGAGACAGGGCTCCTACGAGCAGTACTTC. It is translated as CASAPRQGSYEQYF. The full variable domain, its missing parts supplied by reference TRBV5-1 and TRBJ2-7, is KAGVTQTPRYLIKTRGQQVTLSCSPISGHRSVSWYQQTPGQGLQFLFEYFSETQRNKGNFPGRFSGRQFSNSRSEMNVSTLELGDSALYLCASAPRQGSYEQYFGPGTRLTVT.

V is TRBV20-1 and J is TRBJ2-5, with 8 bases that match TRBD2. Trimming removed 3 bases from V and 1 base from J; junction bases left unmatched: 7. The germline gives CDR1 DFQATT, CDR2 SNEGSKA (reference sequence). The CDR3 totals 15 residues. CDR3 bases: TGCAGTGCTAGCCCCAGCGGGGGATTCCAAGAGACCCAGTACTTC. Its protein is CSASPSGGFQETQYF.

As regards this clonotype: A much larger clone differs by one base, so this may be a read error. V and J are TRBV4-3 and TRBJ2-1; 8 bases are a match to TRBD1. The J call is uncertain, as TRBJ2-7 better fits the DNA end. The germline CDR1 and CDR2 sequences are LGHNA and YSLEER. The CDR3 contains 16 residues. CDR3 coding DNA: TGCGCCAGCAGCCAAGAGGGAACAGGGGGATACAATGAGCAGTACTTC. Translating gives CASSQEGTGGYNEQYF.

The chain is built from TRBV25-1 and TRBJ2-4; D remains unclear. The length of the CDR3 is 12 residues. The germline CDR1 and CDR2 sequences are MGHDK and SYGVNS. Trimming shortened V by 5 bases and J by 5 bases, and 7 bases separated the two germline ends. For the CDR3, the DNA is TGTGCCAGCAGTAATGGGGAAAACATTCAGTACTTC. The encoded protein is CASSNGENIQYF.

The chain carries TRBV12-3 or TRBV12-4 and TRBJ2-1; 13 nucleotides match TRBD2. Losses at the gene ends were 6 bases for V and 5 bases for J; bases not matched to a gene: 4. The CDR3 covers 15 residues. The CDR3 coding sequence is TGTGCCAGCAGGGGCGGACTAGCGGGGGACAATGAGCAGTTCTTC. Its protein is CASRGGLAGDNEQFF.

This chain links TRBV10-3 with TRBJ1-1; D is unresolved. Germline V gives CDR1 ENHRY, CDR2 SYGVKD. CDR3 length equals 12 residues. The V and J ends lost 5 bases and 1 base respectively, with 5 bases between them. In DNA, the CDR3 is TGTGCCATCAGTCCAGGGAACACTGAAGCTTTCTTT. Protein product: CAISPGNTEAFF.

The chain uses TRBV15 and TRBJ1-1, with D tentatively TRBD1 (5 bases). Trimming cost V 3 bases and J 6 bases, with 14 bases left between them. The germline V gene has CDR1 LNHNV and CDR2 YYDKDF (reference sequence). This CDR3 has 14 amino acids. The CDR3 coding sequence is TGTGCCACCAGCAGCGATCGGGGGAGCGCTGAAGCTTTCTTT. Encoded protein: CATSSDRGSAEAFF.

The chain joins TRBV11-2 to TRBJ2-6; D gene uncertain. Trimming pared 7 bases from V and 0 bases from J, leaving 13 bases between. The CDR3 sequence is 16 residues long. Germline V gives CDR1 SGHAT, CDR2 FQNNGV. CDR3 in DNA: TGTGCCAGCAACTTCAAGGAGTTCTCTGGGGCCAACGTCCTGACTTTC. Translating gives CASNFKEFSGANVLTF.

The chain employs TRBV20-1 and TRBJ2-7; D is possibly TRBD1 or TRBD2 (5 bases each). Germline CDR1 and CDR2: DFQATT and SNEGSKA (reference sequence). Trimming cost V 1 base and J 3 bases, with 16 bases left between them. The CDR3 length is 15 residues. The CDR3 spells CSARGRGVGIYEQYF. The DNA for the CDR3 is TGCAGTGCTAGAGGTCGAGGGGTTGGGATCTACGAGCAGTACTTC.

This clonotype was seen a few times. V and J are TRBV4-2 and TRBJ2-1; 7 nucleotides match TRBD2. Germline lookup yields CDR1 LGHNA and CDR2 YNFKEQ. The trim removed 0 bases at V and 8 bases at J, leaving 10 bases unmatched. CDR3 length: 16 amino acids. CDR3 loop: CASSQDYGGKGYEQFF. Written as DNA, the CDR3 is TGTGCCAGCAGCCAAGATTACGGGGGGAAGGGCTATGAGCAGTTCTTC.

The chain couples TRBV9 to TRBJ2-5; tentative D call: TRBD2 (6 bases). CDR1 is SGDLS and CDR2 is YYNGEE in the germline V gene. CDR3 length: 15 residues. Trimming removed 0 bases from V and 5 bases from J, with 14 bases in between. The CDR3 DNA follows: TGTGCCAGCAGCGTAGTAGTGGGAGGCTCCGAGACCCAGTACTTC. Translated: CASSVVVGGSETQYF.